This entry lists 28 T cell receptor beta chains sequenced from one sample in a study of neoadjuvant nivolumab and ipilimumab in lung cancer. Sequencing used immunoSEQ multiplex PCR; TCRdb keeps in-frame clones, though not all of them. The repertoire includes fewer than 20,000 clones, under 80% of them detected once, and about 6.6% sits in the top ten. The sample consisted of tumor tissue, taken after neoadjuvant nivolumab, alone or with ipilimumab, at or shortly before surgery. The origin of the receptors is an adult with non-small cell lung cancer.

DNA for the CDR3: TGTGCCAGCAGCTCAGGGGTGAACACTGAAGCTTTCTTT. It encodes CASSSGVNTEAFF. The rearrangement joins TRBV7-3 to TRBJ1-1, with D perhaps TRBD1 (6 bases). This CDR3 has 13 amino acids. Germline V CDR1 and CDR2: SGHTA, FQGTGA. Trimming pared 4 bases from V and 0 bases from J, leaving 6 bases between.

The V gene is TRBV4-2, the J gene TRBJ2-1; a possible D gene is TRBD2 (5 bases). Trimming took off 0 bases at V and 8 bases at J, with 8 bases between the two ends. The CDR3 is made up of 13 amino acids. CDR1 LGHNA and CDR2 YNFKEQ come from the germline V gene. The CDR3 region has the DNA TGTGCCAGCAGCCAAGATAACGGGGATGAGCAGTTCTTC. It translates to CASSQDNGDEQFF.

The chain has TRBV15 and TRBJ2-7; 7 bases agree with TRBD1. The junction had 11 bases not matched to a gene; V was cut back by 0 bases and J by 3 bases. This CDR3 region has 17 residues. Per germline, CDR1 LNHNV and CDR2 YYDKDF (reference sequence). The CDR3 sequence: CATSREIPPGQNYEQYF. DNA for the CDR3: TGTGCCACCAGCAGAGAAATACCACCGGGACAGAACTACGAGCAGTACTTC.

The chain links TRBV29-1 to TRBJ2-1; 13 bases match TRBD2. The CDR3 is made up of 17 amino acids. Trimming cost V 7 bases and J 7 bases; bases outside gene matches: 16. Per germline, CDR1 SQVTM and CDR2 ANQGSEA. CDR3 bases: TGCAGCGGTTCCGGGACTAGCGGGGAGGAACAGTGGAATGAGCAGTTCTTC. The encoded protein is CSGSGTSGEEQWNEQFF.

This sequence joins TRBV2 and TRBJ1-2, with D perhaps matching TRBD1 (5 bases). CDR1 is SNHLY and CDR2 is FYNNEI in the germline V gene. V shed 3 bases and J shed 3 bases, with 8 bases lying between them. The CDR3 is made up of 13 amino acids. CDR3 region: CASSETDYYGYTF. Here the CDR3 DNA reads TGTGCCAGCAGTGAGACAGACTACTATGGCTACACCTTC. The full variable domain, with the rest looked up from reference TRBV2 and TRBJ1-2, is EPEVTQTPSHQVTQMGQEVILRCVPISNHLYFYWYRQILGQKVEFLVSFYNNEISEKSEIFDDQFSVERPDGSNFTLKIRSTKLEDSAMYFCASSETDYYGYTFGSGTRLTVV.

The gene calls are TRBV5-1 and TRBJ1-4; the D is unclear. The germline gives CDR1 SGHRS, CDR2 YFSETQ. CDR3 length: 14 amino acids. Trimming took off 0 bases at V and 5 bases at J, with 8 bases between the two ends. CDR3: CASSLGSGNEKLFF. DNA of the CDR3: TGCGCCAGCAGCTTGGGCTCGGGGAATGAAAAACTGTTTTTT.

The chain is built from TRBV18 and TRBJ2-1; 13 nucleotides line up with TRBD2. Germline lookup yields CDR1 KGHSH and CDR2 LQKENI. V was pared by 5 bases and J by 3 bases, with 4 bases of the junction left unmatched. The CDR3 is made up of 16 amino acids. As DNA, the CDR3 is TGTGCCAGCTCAACGGGACTAGCGGGATACTACAATGAGCAGTTCTTC. Protein product: CASSTGLAGYYNEQFF.

The chain links TRBV6-5 to TRBJ2-2; tentatively, D is TRBD1 (5 bases). V lost 4 bases and J lost 7, with 13 bases in between. Per germline, CDR1 MNHEY and CDR2 SVGAGI. CDR3 length: 14 amino acids. The CDR3 region is CASSSQGRSGELFF. CDR3 coding DNA: TGTGCCAGCAGTTCCCAGGGCAGGAGCGGGGAGCTGTTTTTT.

The chain has TRBV18 and TRBJ2-1, with 10 bases fitting TRBD2. The CDR3 length is 15 residues. The ends lost 3 bases at V and 3 bases at J; junction bases unmatched: 2. Germline CDR1 is KGHSH and CDR2 is LQKENI. CDR3 nucleotides: TGTGCCAGCTCACCGACTAGCGGGTTCTACAATGAGCAGTTCTTC. Its translation: CASSPTSGFYNEQFF.

This sequence joins TRBV28 and TRBJ1-1, with 8 bases that match TRBD1. The CDR3 has 14 amino acids. The germline CDR1 and CDR2 sequences are MDHEN and SYDVKM. Losses at the gene ends were 1 base for V and 7 bases for J; bases not matched to a gene: 5. The CDR3: CASSLSRTGNEAFF. CDR3 bases: TGTGCCAGCAGTTTATCTCGGACAGGGAATGAAGCTTTCTTT.

This clone was seen more than once but under ten times. The chain has TRBV25-1 and TRBJ1-1; D is unclear. The germline V gene has CDR1 MGHDK and CDR2 SYGVNS. Trimming pared 11 bases from V and 11 bases from J, leaving 18 bases between. CDR3 size: 11 residues. Written as DNA, the CDR3 is TGTGCCGCGGCTGCTGAGGCTCGCGCTTTCTTT. It codes for CAAAAEARAFF.

The chain recombines TRBV5-4 with TRBJ2-3, with D possibly called TRBD1 or TRBD2 (5 bases each). V lost 4 bases and J 0 bases, leaving 9 bases between the germline ends. Per germline, CDR1 SGHNT and CDR2 YYREEE (reference sequence). The CDR3 runs to 14 residues. The CDR3 bases are TGTGCCAGCAGCGGGACCCCTAGCACAGATACGCAGTATTTT. It encodes CASSGTPSTDTQYF.

This chain joins TRBV6-5 and TRBJ1-2; D may be TRBD1 (5 bases). This CDR3 comprises 13 residues. Trimming stripped 3 bases from V and 8 bases from J, with 13 bases between. Germline V gene data show CDR1 as MNHEY and CDR2 as SVGAGI. For the CDR3, the DNA is TGTGCCAGCAGTTATTCGGCTACAGGAGGCTACACCTTC. This translates into CASSYSATGGYTF.

This clone was seen just once. This chain joins TRBV7-9 and TRBJ2-2; 7 bases are a match to TRBD1. The V gene end was trimmed by 6 bases and the J gene end by 3 bases; junction bases not matched to a gene: 13. This CDR3 comprises 17 residues. Germline CDR1 SEHNR, CDR2 FQNEAQ (reference sequence). The CDR3 DNA reads as TGTGCCAGCAGTTATCCGACAGGGTTCGTCGACACCGGGGAGCTGTTTTTT. It yields the protein CASSYPTGFVDTGELFF.

This clone appeared once. The rearrangement links TRBV13 to TRBJ2-5; 13 bases agree with TRBD2. The V segment lost 0 bases and the J segment 0 bases; nucleotides outside the gene matches: 4. CDR1 is PRHDT and CDR2 is FYEKMQ in the germline V gene (reference sequence). This CDR3 contains 18 residues. The CDR3 loop is CASSLGGLAGMYQETQYF. The CDR3 region has the DNA TGTGCCAGCAGCTTAGGGGGACTAGCGGGAATGTACCAAGAGACCCAGTACTTC.

The chain couples TRBV28 to TRBJ2-1; TRBD2 is a possible D gene (6 bases). The V end was cut by 6 bases, the J end by 6 bases, with 18 bases between. Germline V gene data show CDR1 as MDHEN and CDR2 as SYDVKM. There are 15 residues in the CDR3. The CDR3 sequence: CASSPRWGGINEQFF. The CDR3 nucleotides are TGTGCCAGCAGCCCGCGATGGGGCGGGATCAATGAGCAGTTCTTC.

This chain links TRBV29-1 with TRBJ2-5, with 8 nucleotides matching TRBD1. This CDR3 is built from 13 residues. V shed 6 bases, J shed 1 base, and the junction held 4 bases outside the gene matches. CDR1 SQVTM and CDR2 ANQGSEA come from the germline V gene. CDR3 sequence reads: CSVGDRGQETQYF. In nucleotides, the CDR3 is TGCAGCGTAGGAGACAGGGGCCAAGAGACCCAGTACTTC.

The chain joins TRBV15 to TRBJ2-2; weak D call: TRBD2 (7 bases). The V end lost 4 bases, the J end lost 5 bases, and 20 bases lay between the germline ends. The V gene's germline CDR1 is LNHNV and CDR2 YYDKDF (reference sequence). The CDR3 spans 17 residues. The DNA for the CDR3 is TGTGCCACCAGCAAATTAGGCGGGGGCCTTGGGACCGGGGAGCTGTTTTTT. This gives the protein CATSKLGGGLGTGELFF.

V gene TRBV19 combines with J gene TRBJ1-2; D perhaps matches TRBD1 (6 bases). Trimming cost V 4 bases and J 6 bases, with 18 bases left between them. The CDR3 has 15 residues. Germline CDR1 LNHDA, CDR2 SQIVND (reference sequence). The CDR3 bases are TGTGCCAGTAGTAGACTCCAAACAGGGAGTCATGGCTACACCTTC. It yields the protein CASSRLQTGSHGYTF.

The chain couples TRBV18 to TRBJ2-5; D remains ambiguous. The V gene lost 0 bases and the J gene lost 5 bases, with 13 bases spanning the gap. The CDR3 is 15 amino acids. Germline values: CDR1 KGHSH, CDR2 LQKENI. The DNA for the CDR3 is TGTGCCAGCTCACCACCGGGATTAGCTAGGGAGACCCAGTACTTC. As protein: CASSPPGLARETQYF.

J is TRBJ2-3 and V is TRBV11-2; D unclear. Germline CDR1 reads SGHAT; CDR2 reads FQNNGV. This CDR3 spans 15 amino acids. The germline V and J ends were trimmed by 2 bases and 3 bases, with 12 bases remaining between them. The chain's CDR3 is CASSLRQLGTDTQYF. The CDR3 DNA reads TGTGCCAGCAGCTTAAGGCAGCTGGGGACAGATACGCAGTATTTT.

This clone was observed a few times. V gene TRBV30 combines with J gene TRBJ2-7; D unresolved. This CDR3 contains 14 residues. Germline-derived CDR1 and CDR2 are GTSNPN and SVGIG (reference sequence). V gave up 1 base and J gave up 3 bases, with 13 bases separating them. CDR3 amino acids: CAWSGLGPLYEQYF. CDR3 in DNA: TGTGCCTGGAGTGGCTTAGGCCCCCTCTACGAGCAGTACTTC. The full variable domain, with the rest looked up from reference TRBV30 and TRBJ2-7, is SQTIHQWPATLVQPVGSPLSLECTVEGTSNPNLYWYRQAAGRGLQLLFYSVGIGQISSEVPQNLSASRPQDRQFILSSKKLLLSDSGFYLCAWSGLGPLYEQYFGPGTRLTVT.

This clone was seen once. The chain is built from TRBV27 and TRBJ2-1, with TRBD2 matching over 12 bases. Losses at the gene ends were 2 bases for V and 4 bases for J; bases not matched to a gene: 0. The CDR3 is 15 amino acids. CDR1 and CDR2 from the germline V gene are MNHEY and SMNVEV (reference sequence). CDR3 loop: CASSLGLAGYNEQFF. The CDR3 DNA follows: TGTGCCAGCAGTTTAGGACTAGCGGGGTACAATGAGCAGTTCTTC.

The gene calls are TRBV4-1 and TRBJ1-4; D ambiguous. V was trimmed by 4 bases and J by 6 bases, leaving 9 bases between them. Germline V lookup: CDR1 MGHRA, CDR2 YSYEKL. This CDR3 has 13 amino acids. The CDR3 DNA reads TGCGCCAGCAGCCCCTATACCTATGAAAAACTGTTTTTT. Translated: CASSPYTYEKLFF.

The chain combines TRBV11-2 with TRBJ2-1; no firm D call. V lost 5 bases, J lost 0 bases, and 14 bases lay in between. Germline loops: CDR1 SGHAT, CDR2 FQNNGV. This CDR3 contains 16 residues. Here the CDR3 DNA reads TGTGCCAGCAGCCCCGGTTCTCCTAGCTCCTACAATGAGCAGTTCTTC. Protein product: CASSPGSPSSYNEQFF.

This sequence joins TRBV11-3 and TRBJ2-3, with 14 bases identical to TRBD2. CDR1 is SGHNT, CDR2 YENEEA, per germline. After removal of 3 bases from V and 6 bases from J, the junction contained 2 bases not matched to a gene. There are 15 residues in the CDR3. The CDR3 region is CASSLGTSGSDTQYF. CDR3 coding DNA: TGTGCCAGCAGCTTGGGGACTAGCGGGAGTGATACGCAGTATTTT. The full variable domain, with the rest looked up from reference TRBV11-3 and TRBJ2-3, is EAGVVQSPRYKIIEKKQPVAFWCNPISGHNTLYWYLQNLGQGPELLIRYENEEAVDDSQLPKDRFSAERLKGVDSTLKIQPAELGDSAVYLCASSLGTSGSDTQYFGPGTRLTVL.

This clone appeared a few times. J is TRBJ1-2 and V is TRBV5-4; 8 nucleotides match TRBD1. The CDR3 spans 14 residues. V gave up 2 bases and J gave up 3 bases; unmatched junction bases: 3. The V gene's germline CDR1 is SGHNT and CDR2 YYREEE (reference sequence). The CDR3 DNA sequence: TGTGCCAGCAGCTTTGACAGGGGAGACTATGGCTACACCTTC. Encoded protein: CASSFDRGDYGYTF. Full variable domain (missing parts from reference TRBV5-4 and TRBJ1-2): ETGVTQSPTHLIKTRGQQVTLRCSSQSGHNTVSWYQQALGQGPQFIFQYYREEENGRGNFPPRFSGLQFPNYSSELNVNALELDDSALYLCASSFDRGDYGYTFGSGTRLTVV.

CDR3 in amino acids: CASSHYTDTEAFF. The CDR3 DNA is TGTGCCAGCAGCCATTACACAGACACTGAAGCTTTCTTT. This sequence joins TRBV7-3 and TRBJ1-1, with D unresolved. CDR3 length: 13 residues. V lost 5 bases to trimming and J lost 3 bases, with 10 bases between them. Germline assignment: CDR1 SGHTA and CDR2 FQGTGA.